A selection of T cell receptor beta chains follows, all from one sample in a study of human T cells and chemical hapten exposure. Each CDR3 protein gets one entry after TCRdb re-called the RACE reads with MiXCR. The data show tens of thousands of distinct CDR3 sequences, about a tenth seen once. Sequenced here: whole blood, sampled in connection with sensitization to the hapten diphenylcyclopropenone (DPC). Every receptor here comes from a woman aged 45-65 years with alopecia areata. Some clones in this sample may be carry-over from other donors' samples. Both conserved end residues are part of each CDR3. Fields, in order: clone size, V gene, J gene, D gene, CDR3 protein, CDR3 DNA. A D gene is named only where the DNA matches it firmly. A row's size may be missing; if present it is once, few, many or a size class.

size: -; V: TRBV7-3; J: TRBJ2-7; D: -; CDR3: CASSSSTVSEQYF; DNA: TGTGCCAGCAGCTCGTCGACAGTCTCCGAGCAGTACTTC
size: many; V: TRBV11-2; J: TRBJ2-7; D: TRBD1; CDR3: CASGSWGQPYEQYF; DNA: TGTGCCAGCGGATCTTGGGGACAGCCATACGAGCAGTACTTC
size: -; V: TRBV19; J: TRBJ2-1; D: -; CDR3: CASSISRLGNEQFF; DNA: TGTGCCAGTAGTATTTCCAGGCTGGGGAATGAGCAGTTCTTC
size: many; V: TRBV7-2; J: TRBJ2-3; D: -; CDR3: CASSGRDSGADTQYF; DNA: TGTGCCAGCAGCGGAAGGGACTCGGGAGCAGATACGCAGTATTTT
size: many; V: TRBV7-2; J: TRBJ2-5; D: -; CDR3: CASSPVPPETQYF; DNA: TGTGCCAGCAGCCCAGTCCCCCCAGAGACCCAGTACTTC
size: few; V: TRBV7-2; J: TRBJ2-2; D: -; CDR3: CASSLWTGARTGELFF; DNA: TGTGCCAGCAGCTTATGGACGGGGGCTAGGACCGGGGAGCTGTTTTTT
size: many; V: TRBV5-4; J: TRBJ1-6; D: -; CDR3: CASSLDGPLHF; DNA: TGTGCCAGCAGCTTGGACGGGCCCCTCCACTTT
size: few; V: TRBV7-2; J: TRBJ1-5; D: -; CDR3: CASSINVQGFEPQHF; DNA: TGTGCCAGCAGCATCAACGTACAGGGTTTTGAGCCCCAGCATTTT
size: many; V: TRBV7-2; J: TRBJ2-5; D: -; CDR3: CASRDNGRETQYF; DNA: TGTGCCAGCAGGGATAACGGGAGAGAGACCCAGTACTTC
size: many; V: TRBV3-1; J: TRBJ1-1; D: -; CDR3: CASSQVGASTEAFF; DNA: TGTGCCAGCAGCCAAGTGGGGGCAAGTACTGAAGCTTTCTTT
size: many; V: TRBV29-1; J: TRBJ1-1; D: -; CDR3: CSARGWNTEAFF; DNA: TGCAGCGCAAGGGGATGGAACACTGAAGCTTTCTTT
size: few; V: TRBV20-1; J: TRBJ2-1; D: TRBD1; CDR3: CSVTGQGRVNEQFF; DNA: TGCAGTGTTACGGGACAGGGTAGAGTCAATGAGCAGTTCTTC
size: many; V: TRBV18; J: TRBJ2-3; D: TRBD1; CDR3: CASSPQGAIRTDTQYF; DNA: TGTGCCAGCTCACCTCAGGGGGCGATAAGAACAGATACGCAGTATTTT
size: many; V: TRBV20-1; J: TRBJ1-2; D: -; CDR3: CSATPAPGGSYGYTF; DNA: TGCAGTGCAACCCCAGCGCCCGGGGGGAGCTATGGCTACACCTTC
size: few; V: TRBV5-1; J: TRBJ1-4; D: -; CDR3: CASSLAEHNEKLFF; DNA: TGCGCCAGCAGCTTGGCTGAGCATAATGAAAAACTGTTTTTT
size: many; V: TRBV3-1; J: TRBJ1-5; D: -; CDR3: CASSRTVYQPQHF; DNA: TGTGCCAGCAGTAGGACAGTCTATCAGCCCCAGCATTTT
size: -; V: TRBV7-9; J: TRBJ1-2; D: TRBD1; CDR3: CASSSGQGAYGYTF; DNA: TGTGCCAGCAGCTCGGGACAGGGGGCGTATGGCTACACCTTC
size: few; V: TRBV20-1; J: TRBJ1-2; D: TRBD1; CDR3: CSAIGTGSWGYTF; DNA: TGCAGTGCTATAGGGACAGGATCTTGGGGCTACACCTTC
size: many; V: TRBV2; J: TRBJ2-1; D: TRBD1; CDR3: CASETGYSYNEQFF; DNA: TGTGCCAGTGAGACAGGGTATTCGTACAATGAGCAGTTCTTC
size: many; V: TRBV12-3/TRBV12-4; J: TRBJ2-2; D: TRBD2; CDR3: CASTLWTSGNTGELFF; DNA: TGTGCCAGCACTCTATGGACTAGCGGAAACACCGGGGAGCTGTTTTTT
size: few; V: TRBV16; J: TRBJ1-1; D: -; CDR3: CASSLRAGNTEAFF; DNA: TGTGCCAGCAGCCTGCGGGCGGGGAACACTGAAGCTTTCTTT
size: few; V: TRBV20-1; J: TRBJ2-4; D: -; CDR3: CSARQGWGIQYF; DNA: TGCAGTGCTAGACAGGGATGGGGCATTCAGTACTTC
size: -; V: TRBV12-3/TRBV12-4; J: TRBJ1-2; D: TRBD1; CDR3: CASTKDRGFYGYTF; DNA: TGTGCCAGCACTAAGGACAGGGGTTTCTATGGCTACACCTTC
size: few; V: TRBV20-1; J: TRBJ2-7; D: -; CDR3: CSARRDQLFEQYF; DNA: TGCAGTGCTAGGAGGGACCAACTATTTGAGCAGTACTTC
size: -; V: TRBV11-2; J: TRBJ2-7; D: TRBD1; CDR3: CASSPRQGASYEQYF; DNA: TGTGCCAGCAGCCCGCGACAGGGGGCCTCCTACGAGCAGTACTTC
size: many; V: TRBV12-3/TRBV12-4; J: TRBJ2-2; D: -; CDR3: CASSRQILNTGELFF; DNA: TGTGCCAGCAGTCGACAGATCCTTAACACCGGGGAGCTGTTTTTT
size: -; V: TRBV10-3; J: TRBJ1-3; D: -; CDR3: CAISEPGSGNTIYF; DNA: TGTGCCATCAGTGAACCGGGATCTGGAAACACCATATATTTT
size: few; V: TRBV20-1; J: TRBJ1-5; D: -; CDR3: CSAREQLSNQPQHF; DNA: TGCAGTGCTAGAGAACAGCTTAGCAATCAGCCCCAGCATTTT
size: many; V: TRBV5-1; J: TRBJ1-1; D: -; CDR3: CASSPGRGGDTEAFF; DNA: TGCGCCAGCAGCCCGGGCAGGGGAGGGGATACTGAAGCTTTCTTT
size: -; V: TRBV7-2; J: TRBJ2-3; D: -; CDR3: CASSPGPSQDTQYF; DNA: TGTGCCAGCAGCCCCGGGCCGAGCCAGGATACGCAGTATTTT
size: many; V: TRBV30; J: TRBJ1-2; D: TRBD1; CDR3: CAWTQDRFNYGYTF; DNA: TGTGCCTGGACCCAGGACAGGTTCAACTATGGCTACACCTTC
size: few; V: TRBV5-1; J: TRBJ1-1; D: TRBD1; CDR3: CASSLRQGGNTEAFF; DNA: TGCGCCAGCAGCCTACGACAGGGGGGCAACACTGAAGCTTTCTTT
size: -; V: TRBV7-9; J: TRBJ2-3; D: TRBD1; CDR3: CASGQAKNTQYF; DNA: TGTGCCAGCGGACAGGCCAAAAATACGCAGTATTTT
size: many; V: TRBV27; J: TRBJ1-6; D: -; CDR3: CASGGRSNSPLHF; DNA: TGTGCCAGCGGGGGCCGCTCTAATTCACCCCTCCACTTT
size: -; V: TRBV19; J: TRBJ1-5; D: -; CDR3: CASSNVGGGQPQHF; DNA: TGTGCCAGTAGTAACGTTGGGGGCGGACAGCCCCAGCATTTT
size: few; V: TRBV3-1; J: TRBJ2-3; D: TRBD2; CDR3: CASSSRSAGGADTQYF; DNA: TGTGCCAGCAGCTCACGATCAGCGGGAGGAGCGGATACGCAGTATTTT
size: -; V: TRBV7-9; J: TRBJ1-5; D: -; CDR3: CASSLGGGPQPQHF; DNA: TGTGCCAGCAGCTTAGGTGGGGGGCCTCAGCCCCAGCATTTT
size: few; V: TRBV2; J: TRBJ2-3; D: TRBD2; CDR3: CASSVLAGGSDTQYF; DNA: TGTGCCAGCAGTGTTTTAGCGGGAGGGTCAGATACGCAGTATTTT
size: many; V: TRBV3-1; J: TRBJ2-7; D: TRBD2; CDR3: CASSSSGGLSYEQYF; DNA: TGTGCCAGCAGTTCAAGCGGGGGCCTCTCCTACGAGCAGTACTTC
size: few; V: TRBV3-1; J: TRBJ2-5; D: -; CDR3: CASSQGRQETQYF; DNA: TGTGCCAGCAGCCAAGGCAGACAAGAGACCCAGTACTTC
size: -; V: TRBV6-1; J: TRBJ1-6; D: -; CDR3: CASRTVNSPLHF; DNA: TGTGCCAGCAGAACAGTGAATTCACCCCTCCACTTT
size: many; V: TRBV29-1; J: TRBJ2-2; D: TRBD2; CDR3: CSVVTSGNTGELFF; DNA: TGCAGCGTTGTTACTAGCGGCAACACCGGGGAGCTGTTTTTT
size: -; V: TRBV5-1; J: TRBJ2-7; D: -; CDR3: CASSRTDYEQYF; DNA: TGCGCCAGCAGCAGGACGGATTACGAGCAGTACTTC
size: many; V: TRBV29-1; J: TRBJ2-1; D: -; CDR3: CSVVGGSRAHNEQFF; DNA: TGCAGCGTTGTCGGGGGATCAAGGGCCCACAATGAGCAGTTCTTC
size: -; V: TRBV6-1; J: TRBJ2-1; D: -; CDR3: CASRTSSNNEQFF; DNA: TGTGCCAGCAGGACCTCGTCAAACAATGAGCAGTTCTTC
size: -; V: TRBV29-1; J: TRBJ2-1; D: -; CDR3: CSVERPNEQFF; DNA: TGCAGCGTTGAAAGACCCAATGAGCAGTTCTTC
size: many; V: TRBV20-1; J: TRBJ2-7; D: TRBD2; CDR3: CSALSSGSGEQYF; DNA: TGCAGTGCTCTATCTAGCGGGAGCGGGGAGCAGTACTTC